A selection of T cell receptor beta chains follows, all from one sample in a study of post-analysis software for immune sequencing data. TCRdb reanalysed the PCR reads using MiXCR and keeps one entry per CDR3 protein. The repertoire includes about 800,000 distinct CDR3 sequences, approximately 30% of them detected once, and more than 0.45% sits in the top ten. The sample taken for sequencing was blood. The receptors stem from a girl aged 5-17 years with multiple sclerosis. Both conserved end residues are part of each CDR3. D genes are given only for firm matches. Size values are once, few and many counts, or a class for expanded clones, and some rows have none.

CDR3,DNA,size,D,J,V
CSARPHRGDGYTF,TGCAGTGCTAGGCCCCACAGGGGTGATGGCTACACCTTC,few,TRBD1,TRBJ1-2,TRBV20-1
CASSRKGTGTQYF,TGTGCCAGCAGCCGGAAGGGCACAGGTACGCAGTATTTT,NA,NA,TRBJ2-3,TRBV5-4
CASCIGQGAEAFF,TGTGCCAGCTGTATCGGACAGGGGGCTGAAGCTTTCTTT,NA,TRBD1,TRBJ1-1,TRBV12-3/TRBV12-4
CASGSTDTQYF,TGTGCCAGCGGTAGCACAGATACGCAGTATTTT,few,NA,TRBJ2-3,TRBV7-9
CASSQGTREYGYNEQFF,TGTGCCAGCAGCCAAGGTACTCGGGAGTACGGTTACAATGAGCAGTTCTTC,NA,NA,TRBJ2-1,TRBV3-1
CSARSGTGNDNEQFF,TGCAGTGCCCGGTCCGGGACAGGGAACGACAATGAGCAGTTCTTC,few,TRBD1,TRBJ2-1,TRBV20-1
CASSRDTRNQPQHF,TGTGCCAGCAGTCGAGACACGCGCAATCAGCCCCAGCATTTT,NA,NA,TRBJ1-5,TRBV2
CASSLVSSTGELFF,TGCGCCAGCAGCTTGGTTTCTTCCACCGGGGAGCTGTTTTTT,few,NA,TRBJ2-2,TRBV5-1
CAISVRSGREVSSYNEQFF,TGTGCCATCAGTGTACGTAGCGGGAGGGAAGTTAGCTCCTACAATGAGCAGTTCTTC,few,TRBD2,TRBJ2-1,TRBV10-3
CATSDWGQGLMNTEAFF,TGTGCCACCAGTGACTGGGGACAGGGACTCATGAACACTGAAGCTTTCTTT,NA,TRBD1,TRBJ1-1,TRBV24-1
CASSPKQTGRGEAFF,TGTGCCAGCAGTCCCAAACAGACAGGGAGGGGTGAAGCTTTCTTT,once,TRBD1,TRBJ1-1,TRBV12-3/TRBV12-4
CASSQRLLDASRTQYF,TGCGCCAGCAGCCAAAGGCTACTAGACGCGTCGCGTACGCAGTATTTT,few,NA,TRBJ2-3,TRBV4-1
CASCRGRQTYNEQFF,TGTGCCAGCTGCCGGGGGAGACAAACCTACAATGAGCAGTTCTTC,few,NA,TRBJ2-1,TRBV9
CSGEPSGQGTDTQYF,TGCAGTGGAGAACCGTCGGGACAGGGCACAGATACGCAGTATTTT,few,TRBD1,TRBJ2-3,TRBV20-1
CASSLDFARGQVRGNEQFF,TGTGCCAGCAGCTTAGATTTCGCCAGGGGGCAAGTTCGGGGCAATGAGCAGTTCTTC,few,TRBD1,TRBJ2-1,TRBV7-2
CASSFPSFEPQHF,TGTGCCAGCAGTTTCCCTAGCTTCGAGCCCCAGCATTTT,NA,NA,TRBJ1-5,TRBV28
CASSQNGVSYEQYF,TGTGCCAGCAGCCAAAACGGGGTATCGTACGAGCAGTACTTC,NA,NA,TRBJ2-7,TRBV3-1
CASSLGPTNEQFF,TGTGCCAGCAGCTTGGGACCAACCAATGAGCAGTTCTTC,few,NA,TRBJ2-1,TRBV9
CASSRTSGRPLPGELFF,TGCGCCAGCAGCAGGACTAGCGGGAGGCCCCTACCCGGGGAGCTGTTTTTT,NA,TRBD2,TRBJ2-2,TRBV5-1
CSASQGPPFEYF,TGCAGTGCTAGTCAGGGCCCCCCTTTTGAGTACTTC,few,NA,TRBJ2-4,TRBV20-1
CASSLGRSTYNEQFF,TGTGCCAGCAGCTTGGGACGAAGCACCTACAATGAGCAGTTCTTC,NA,NA,TRBJ2-1,TRBV11-3
CASRSNAGVGETQYF,TGCGCCAGCCGCTCCAACGCGGGAGTTGGAGAGACCCAGTACTTC,NA,TRBD2,TRBJ2-5,TRBV5-1